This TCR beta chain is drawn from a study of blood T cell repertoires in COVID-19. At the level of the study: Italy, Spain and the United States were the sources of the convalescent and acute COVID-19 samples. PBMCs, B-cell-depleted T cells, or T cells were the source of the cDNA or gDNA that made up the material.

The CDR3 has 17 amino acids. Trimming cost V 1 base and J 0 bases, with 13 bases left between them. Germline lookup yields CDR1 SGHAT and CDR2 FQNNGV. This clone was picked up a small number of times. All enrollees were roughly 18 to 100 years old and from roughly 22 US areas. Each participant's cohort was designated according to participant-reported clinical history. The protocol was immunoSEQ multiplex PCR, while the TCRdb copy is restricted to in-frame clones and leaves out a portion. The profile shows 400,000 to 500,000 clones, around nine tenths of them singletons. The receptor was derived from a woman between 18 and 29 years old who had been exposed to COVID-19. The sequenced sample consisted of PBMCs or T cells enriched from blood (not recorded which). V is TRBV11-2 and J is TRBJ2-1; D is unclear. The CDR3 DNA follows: TGTGCCAGCAGCTTAGTCTTCGGGTCCAGCTCCTACAATGAGCAGTTCTTC. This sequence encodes CASSLVFGSSSYNEQFF.